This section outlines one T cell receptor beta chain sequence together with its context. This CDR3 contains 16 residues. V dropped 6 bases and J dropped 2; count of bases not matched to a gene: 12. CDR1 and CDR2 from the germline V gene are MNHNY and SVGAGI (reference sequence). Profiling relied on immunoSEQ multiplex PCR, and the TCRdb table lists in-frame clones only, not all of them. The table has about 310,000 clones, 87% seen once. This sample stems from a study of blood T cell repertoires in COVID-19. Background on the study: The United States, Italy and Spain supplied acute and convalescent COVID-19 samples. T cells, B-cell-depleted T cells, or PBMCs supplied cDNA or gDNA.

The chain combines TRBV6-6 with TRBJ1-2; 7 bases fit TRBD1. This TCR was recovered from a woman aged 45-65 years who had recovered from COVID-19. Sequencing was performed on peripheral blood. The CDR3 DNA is TGTGCCAGCAGCCGCCGGACGGGACAGCGGAACTATGGCTACACCTTC. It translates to CASSRRTGQRNYGYTF.